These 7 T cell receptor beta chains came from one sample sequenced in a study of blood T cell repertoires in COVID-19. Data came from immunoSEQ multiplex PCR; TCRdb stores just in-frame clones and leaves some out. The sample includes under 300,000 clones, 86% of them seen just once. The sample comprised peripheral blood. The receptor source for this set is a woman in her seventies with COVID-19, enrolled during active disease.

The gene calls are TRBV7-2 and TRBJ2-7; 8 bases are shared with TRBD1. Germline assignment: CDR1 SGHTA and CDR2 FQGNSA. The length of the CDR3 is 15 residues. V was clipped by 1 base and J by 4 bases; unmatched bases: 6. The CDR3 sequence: CASSLGQGKSYEQYF. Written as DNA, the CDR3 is TGTGCCAGCAGCTTAGGACAGGGGAAAAGTTACGAGCAGTACTTC.

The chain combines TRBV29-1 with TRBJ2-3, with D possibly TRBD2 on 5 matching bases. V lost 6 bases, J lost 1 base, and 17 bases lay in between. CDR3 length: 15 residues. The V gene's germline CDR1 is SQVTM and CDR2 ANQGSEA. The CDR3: CSVLGGASGTDTQYF. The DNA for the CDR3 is TGCAGCGTCTTAGGAGGTGCGAGCGGCACAGATACGCAGTATTTT.

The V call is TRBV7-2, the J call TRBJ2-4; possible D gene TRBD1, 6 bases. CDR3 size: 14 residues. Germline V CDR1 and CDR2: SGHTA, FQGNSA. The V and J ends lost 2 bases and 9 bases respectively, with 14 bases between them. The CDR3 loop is CASSLSGTKSIQYF. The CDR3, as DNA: TGTGCCAGCAGCTTATCCGGGACAAAGAGCATTCAGTACTTC.

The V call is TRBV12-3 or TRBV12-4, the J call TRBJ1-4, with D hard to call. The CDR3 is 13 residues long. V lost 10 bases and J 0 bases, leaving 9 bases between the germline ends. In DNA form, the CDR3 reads TGTGCCACCCGCAGATCAACTAATGAAAAACTGTTTTTT. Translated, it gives CATRRSTNEKLFF.

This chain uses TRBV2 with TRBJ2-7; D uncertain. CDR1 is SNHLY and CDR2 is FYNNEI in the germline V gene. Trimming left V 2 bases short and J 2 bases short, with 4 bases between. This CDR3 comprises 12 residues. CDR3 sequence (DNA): TGTGCCAGCAGTGAATATCCCTACGAGCAGTACTTC. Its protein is CASSEYPYEQYF.

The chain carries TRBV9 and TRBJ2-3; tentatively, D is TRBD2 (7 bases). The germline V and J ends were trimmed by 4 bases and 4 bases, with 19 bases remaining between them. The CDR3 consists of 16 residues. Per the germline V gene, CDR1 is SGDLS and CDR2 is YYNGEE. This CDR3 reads CASSLQGGGAPDTQYF. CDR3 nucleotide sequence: TGTGCCAGCAGCCTCCAGGGAGGGGGGGCCCCAGATACGCAGTATTTT.

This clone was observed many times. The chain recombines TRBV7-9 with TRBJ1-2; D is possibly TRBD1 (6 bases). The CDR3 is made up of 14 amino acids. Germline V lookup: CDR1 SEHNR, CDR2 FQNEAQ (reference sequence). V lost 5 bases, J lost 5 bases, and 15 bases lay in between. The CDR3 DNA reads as TGTGCCAGCAGCCCCACAGGGCAGGGGTATGGCTACACCTTC. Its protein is CASSPTGQGYGYTF.